This TCR beta chain was identified in a study of T cells expressing NK-cell markers (dated by TCRdb to 2020 to 2022). Some background on the complete study: Fewer than ten donors provided sorted CD3+CD56+NKG2C+, CD3+CD56+NKG2C- and CD3+CD56-NKG2C+ T-cell subsets, whose TCR beta-chain repertoires were profiled. Of the eight sequenced donors, seven were found to be HCMV-seropositive and one was found to be HCMV-seronegative. The eight sequenced donors were randomly selected healthy volunteers, three men and five women. The libraries were sequenced on Illumina HiSeq 2000/2500, MiSeq or NextSeq, producing 2 x 150 bp reads. Here is what the overall study found, with its caveats: In more than 5 donors, the dominant CD3+CD56+NKG2C+ clonotypes ranked among the top 10 CD8+ clonotypes, making up roughly 1.0-7.0% of CD8+ T cells. Whether the expanded NKG2C-expressing T cell clones were specific for HCMV antigens remained unclear. Those dominant clonotypes were again the most abundant among CD3+CD56-NKG2C+ cells in a handful of donors, at about 25-65%.

To determine HCMV serostatus, a commercial ELISA kit was used to detect HCMV-specific IgG in serum. Peripheral blood mononuclear cells were isolated from blood by Ficoll density gradient centrifugation. The sample was run on an Illumina HiSeq 2000. TCR beta cDNA libraries were prepared using 5'RACE template switching, which introduced a universal primer site and unique molecular identifiers. Priming for cDNA synthesis came from the TCR beta constant segment, and two successive PCR amplification steps followed. The source study handled its data this way. MIGEC was used to demultiplex reads and group reads by UMI, and MiTCR was used to assemble and quantify clonotypes. To remove erroneous sequences, TCR cDNA sequences were retained only when supported by two or more reads. The tcR package was used for downstream repertoire analysis, and clonotypes were matched between fractions using CDR3 nucleotide sequence together with V segment. VDJmatch was used to annotate antigen specificity against VDJdb, with one amino acid substitution in CDR3 allowed. TCRdb reprocessed the reads and assigns one entry to each CDR3 protein sequence, leaving out DNA. The V and J calls and clone size are TCRdb's, not the authors'. The sample table gives 200,000 to 300,000 distinct CDR3 sequences. The ten largest clonotypes hold about 0.39% of the sample.

About this clonotype itself: The specificity of this receptor is unknown.

The receptor comes from a man aged 18 to 30 in good health. Donor details come from another sample of the same person, matched by shared clones. Sequenced material: blood T cells: a sorted CD56 or NKG2C T cell subset, CD4+ or CD8+ T cells, or bulk PBMC T cells (not recorded which).

The CDR3 protein sequence reads: CAISGRGVNEQFF. The sequence joins TRBV10-3 to TRBJ2-1; TCRdb calls TRBD1, which cannot be checked without DNA. CDR1 and CDR2, looked up from the germline V gene, are ENHRY and SYGVKD. The CDR3 goes from the cysteine to the phenylalanine over 13 residues. No DNA sequence was recorded.